This T cell receptor beta chain came from a study of tumor and adjacent non-tumor tissue in lung cancer (dated by TCRdb to 2017 to 2018). For context, the study as a whole: By cancer type, the cohort comprised about 13 adenocarcinoma patients, a couple of squamous cell carcinoma patients and 1 small cell lung cancer patient. Using bulk TCRbeta repertoires from 15 lung cancer patients, the study set lung tumor tissue side by side with matched distant non-tumor lung tissue. The 15 enrolled patients, of whom approximately 10 were men and 5 were women, were aged 31 to 76 years and were diagnosed with TNM stage I to III disease. Sequencing produced fewer than 150,000,000 productive TCRbeta reads in total, an average of approximately 4 million reads per sample. A few dozen paired specimens, one tumor and one normal lung sample per patient, were profiled by TCRbeta CDR3 sequencing.

V loses 8 bases, J loses 0 bases, and the germline ends lie 11 bases apart. From its cysteine to its valine, the CDR3 spans 13 amino acids. The retained sequence is limited to the CDR3, 39 bases, with the frame set at the first base. The germline V gene encodes CDR1 MNHEY and CDR2 SVGEGT. The full study reports these points: Because peripheral blood was not sequenced, the blood TCRbeta repertoires of the lung cancer patients in the study went unexamined. Significantly higher TCR diversity (inverse Simpson) was observed in tumor tissue than in normal lung tissue (roughly 470 vs 170, P = 0.0075, Mann-Whitney U test). Only about 15 patients were in the cohort, and the authors stated that larger samples and more detailed clinical data are needed. TCR diversity was significantly higher in younger patients, and higher tumor TCR diversity was associated with shorter overall and disease-free survival. The sequencing platform is not named in the methods, and unique molecular identifiers are not mentioned. The top 100 clones accounted for a significantly larger cumulative portion of the repertoire in normal lung than in tumor tissue.

Regarding this clonotype: No cognate antigen has been identified for it. A much larger clone sits a single nucleotide away, making a read error possible.

The library came from multiplex PCR. TCRdb records Illumina HiSeq 2500 as the sequencer. TCRbeta libraries were built by three rounds of nested PCR using primers (Table S4), following protocols modified from ARM-PCR. PCR products of 200-500 bp were gel-excised and purified with the QIAquick gel extraction kit before sequencing. The published analysis was carried out like this. Trimmomatic was used to clean the reads, FLASH merged the cleaned reads into complete CDR3 sequences, and MiTCR assigned the sequences to V(D)J germline segments. VDJtools was used to compute clonal diversity as the inverse Simpson's index. In-frame sequences lacking a premature stop codon were counted as productive reads. The public reads were quality trimmed at Q25 with fastp and then assembled into clones with MiXCR by TCRdb, keeping productive beta chains. Every CDR3 protein is listed once, alongside the most common genes and DNA of its rows. TCRdb, not the authors, supplied the V and J calls. Recorded for this sample are 90,000 to 100,000 distinct CDR3 sequences; 80% of them occurred a single time. The top ten clonotypes cover around 30% of the sample.

Bulk unsorted tissue served as the source for RNA extraction, and RNA quality was assessed using a NanoDrop ND-1000 and an Agilent 2100. The normal lung samples consisted of distant non-tumor tissue collected more than 3 cm from the tumor edge. All donors had newly diagnosed lung cancer, had not received prior chemotherapy, and were admitted for thoracic surgery in China between August and November 2014. Anyone who had undergone radiotherapy or chemotherapy before, or who had another cancer at the same time, was left out of the study. Surgical tissue pieces of 1-2 cm3 were preserved in RNAlater solution and stored at -80 °C until use.

This chain joins TRBV6-2 or TRBV6-3 to TRBJ2-7; TRBD1 is a weak D gene call, 6 bases matching. Input material: distant non-tumor lung tissue. This clonotype was sampled from a man in his sixties with small cell lung cancer. CDR3 sequence: CASGLDSSYEQYV. The nucleotide sequence reads TGTGCCAGCGGCCTGGACAGCTCCTACGAGCAGTACGTC.